This T cell receptor beta chain was profiled in a study of T-cell reconstitution after alpha-beta-depleted transplantation in children. General study points: After transplant, at about two months, alpha-beta T cells were reportedly derived from several hundred expanded graft clones.

This clonotype was seen a handful of times. The target antigen is unknown. TCRbeta library construction was performed incorporating unique molecular identifiers. TCRdb recomputed calls from the PCR reads with MiXCR, one row per CDR3 protein. The repertoire includes hundreds of thousands of distinct CDR3 sequences, 15% to 20% of them detected once, and about 4.6% sits in the top ten. The CDR3 is 12 residues long. Trimming pared 8 bases from V and 2 bases from J, leaving 13 bases between. Germline V gene lookup returns CDR1 DFQATT and CDR2 SNEGSKA (reference sequence). Here the sequenced sample was PBMCs, mostly from graft donor cells, taken 360 days after TCRalphabeta/CD19-depleted stem cell transplant. This chain uses TRBV20-1 with TRBJ2-7, with TRBD1 as a possible D gene (6 bases). This clonotype originated in a male patient between 5 and 17 years old who had a stem cell transplant for acute lymphoblastic leukemia, so the T cells may come from the graft donor. The chain's CDR3 is CSTPWGPYEQYF. The CDR3 nucleotides read TGCAGTACCCCGTGGGGGCCCTACGAGCAGTACTTC.